The entry below gives a single TCR beta chain sequence along with its context. Its cognate antigen is unknown. This may come from a read error, since a much larger clone is one base off. The data derive from a study of T cells in Graves' hyperthyroidism and ophthalmopathy. Findings of the study overall: The model's output predicted ophthalmopathy at a median of about 6.5 months prior to onset.

What was amplified from RNA transcripts were TCR beta CDR3 regions. During a first-round RT-PCR of the TCR CDR3, the HTBI primer set was used. MiXCR, run by TCRdb on the multiplex PCR reads, gives a single entry per CDR3 protein. The sample has 550,000 to 800,000 distinct CDR3 sequences, 15% to 20% seen once. The definition of stable Graves' hyperthyroidism was no ophthalmopathy progression within 18 months. Uncontrolled infections, other autoimmune diseases, pregnancy or lactation led to exclusion of patients. The length of the CDR3 is 16 residues. This chain uses TRBV12-3 or TRBV12-4 with TRBJ2-2; 7 positions match TRBD1. Sequencing was performed on blood. The clonotype comes from a man aged 50-60 years with Graves' hyperthyroidism. Written as DNA, the CDR3 is TGTGCCAGCAGACCCCGGGACAGCGCGAACACCGGGGAGCTGTGTTTT. Its protein product is CASRPRDSANTGELCF.